Sequencing of this T cell receptor beta chain was carried out in a study of early T cells in non-severe SARS-CoV-2 infection. The CDR3 is made up of 16 amino acids. With V trimmed by 1 base and J by 2 bases, 4 bases remained unmatched. Germline V gene data show CDR1 as LGHDT and CDR2 as YNNKEL (reference sequence). Using its own MiXCR run on the 5' RACE reads, TCRdb lists one record per CDR3 protein. The table lists 87,000 or so distinct CDR3 sequences, 9% to 15% of them singletons. This clonotype was counted many times. The rearrangement joins TRBV3-1 to TRBJ2-3, with TRBD1 identical over 9 bases. This TCR came from an adult who was a healthcare worker with PCR-confirmed SARS-CoV-2 infection or an uninfected control (not recorded which). Specimen: whole blood. In DNA form, the CDR3 reads TGTGCCAGCAGCCAAGCGGACAGGGGTTTCACAGATACGCAGTATTTT. This codes for CASSQADRGFTDTQYF.